This TCR beta chain stems from a study of vaccination and CD4 T cells after COVID-19. Sequencing of the DNA from cultured CD4+ T cells was carried out with the Oncomine TCR Beta short-read assay. TCRdb redid the calling of the PCR reads with MiXCR, one entry per CDR3 protein. Found here are over 15,000 distinct CDR3 sequences, more than 70% of them singletons; the top ten hold about 15%. On this clonotype itself: Antigen: not known.

Overall study results and limits: Median reactive clonotypes, those recognizing SARS-CoV-2, rose from approximately 23 to 38, not significantly.

Described treatment: approximately 11-day PBMC culture with coronavirus spike peptide pools or control peptides (ViraFEST assay). Under the ViraFEST approach, antigen-specific T cells were expanded with peptide pools and TCRs subsequently sequenced. Sample: CD4+ T cells from blood, cultured in vitro, taken after SARS-CoV-2 vaccination. This TCR was sampled from a human donor who received a COVID-19 vaccine.

CDR3 sequence: CSAQIQETQYF. The CDR3 DNA reads TGCAGTGCTCAGATCCAAGAGACCCAGTACTTC. The rearrangement links TRBV20-1 to TRBJ2-5, with no clear D. With 5 bases removed from V and 1 base from J, the gap between germline ends came to 5 bases. Germline V gives CDR1 DFQATT, CDR2 SNEGSKA (reference sequence). The CDR3 is 11 amino acids.